Reported below is one TCR beta chain. The CDR3 length is 15 residues. V was trimmed by 3 bases and J by 2 bases, leaving 13 bases between them. Germline V gives CDR1 LGHDT, CDR2 YNNKEL (reference sequence). Unique molecular identifiers were incorporated during preparation of the TCRbeta library. One entry per CDR3 protein results from TCRdb running MiXCR on the PCR reads. Of about 610,000 distinct CDR3 sequences listed, more than 9% are singletons. This sample is part of a study of T-cell reconstitution after alpha-beta-depleted transplantation in children. This chain links TRBV3-1 with TRBJ2-5; unclear D gene. Sequenced material: PBMCs from the stem cell graft donor, taken from the stem cell graft. The TCR comes from a human donor who donated a stem cell graft to a child with acute myeloid leukemia. CDR3 residues: CASSHPGRAQETQYF. The CDR3, as DNA: TGTGCCAGCAGCCATCCCGGACGAGCTCAAGAGACCCAGTACTTC.